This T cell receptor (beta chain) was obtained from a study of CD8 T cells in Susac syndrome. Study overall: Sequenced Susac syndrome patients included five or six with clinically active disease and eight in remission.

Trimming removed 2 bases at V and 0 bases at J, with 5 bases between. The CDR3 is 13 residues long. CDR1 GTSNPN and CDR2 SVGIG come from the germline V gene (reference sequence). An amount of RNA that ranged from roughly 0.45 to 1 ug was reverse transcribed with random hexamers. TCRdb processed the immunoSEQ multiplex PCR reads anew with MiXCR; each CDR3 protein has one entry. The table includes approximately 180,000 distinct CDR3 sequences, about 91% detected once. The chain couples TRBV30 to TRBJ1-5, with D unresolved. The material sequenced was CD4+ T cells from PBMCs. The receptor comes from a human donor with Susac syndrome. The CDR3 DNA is TGTGCCTGGAGTCGGAATAGCAATCAGCCCCAGCATTTT. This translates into CAWSRNSNQPQHF.